A single TCR beta chain is shown here with its context. Its antigen remains unidentified. This entry belongs to a study of cytomegalovirus exposure and HLA in healthy donors. General observations from the study: Later on, a genetic analysis was performed. It linked a missense variant in DCLRE1C with V- and J-gene trimming of TCR beta. There were reportedly fewer N-insertions in an Asian-associated ancestry cluster than the roughly 700-donor mean, in a later analysis. Based on reports, TCR beta sequences accurately predicted HLA-A and HLA-B alleles for most subjects.

The germline gives CDR1 MNHEY, CDR2 SVGAGI. V was pared by 10 bases and J by 6 bases, with 8 bases of the junction left unmatched. The CDR3 has 14 residues. PCR amplification relied on 60 Vbeta primers (plus 13 Jbeta primers). TCRdb's table, derived via immunoSEQ multiplex PCR, lists solely in-frame clones and lacks some. The data show approximately 69,000 clones, with approximately 74% seen just once and about 20% held by the top ten. The sample was PBMCs. The chain links TRBV6-5 to TRBJ2-1; TRBD2 agrees at 11 bases. This receptor was obtained from a woman in her thirties in good health and CMV-seropositive. This chain's CDR3 is CATHSGRATNEQFF. DNA for the CDR3: TGTGCCACTCATAGCGGGAGGGCCACCAATGAGCAGTTCTTC.